Below, 21 T cell receptor beta chains from the same sample are listed, as sequenced in a study of T cell changes during pregnancy in multiple sclerosis (dated by TCRdb to about 2019). Libraries were built with the immunoSEQ multiplex PCR assay. This is the immuneACCESS table as TCRdb keeps it, with only in-frame sequences that have V and J called. A part of the clones is gone; compared with another copy, unresolved V genes explain less than half, and the rest is unexplained. This sample is represented by approximately 100,000 clones; 90% to 95% of them were singletons. The ten largest clones take up approximately 2% of the sample. The specimen comprised peripheral blood, sampled after pregnancy. These receptor sequences come from a female donor in good health, enrolled as a control in a pregnancy study.

The rearrangement uses TRBV2 and TRBJ1-4; D remains unclear. Trimming cost V 7 bases and J 7 bases, with 10 bases left between them. Germline values: CDR1 SNHLY, CDR2 FYNNEI. This CDR3 is built from 12 residues. CDR3 sequence (DNA): TGTGCCAGCACCCTGAGTAGTGAAAAACTGTTTTTT. Translated, it gives CASTLSSEKLFF. The full variable domain, in which reference TRBV2 and TRBJ1-4 provide the parts outside the CDR3, is EPEVTQTPSHQVTQMGQEVILRCVPISNHLYFYWYRQILGQKVEFLVSFYNNEISEKSEIFDDQFSVERPDGSNFTLKIRSTKLEDSAMYFCASTLSSEKLFFGSGTQLSVL.

The chain combines TRBV6-1 with TRBJ2-7, with 8 nucleotides matching TRBD2. CDR1 MNHNS and CDR2 SASEGT come from the germline V gene. The V gene end was trimmed by 1 base and the J gene end by 1 base; junction bases not matched to a gene: 3. This CDR3 region has 15 residues. The CDR3 nucleotides are TGTGCCAGCAGTGAAGACGGGGGGGCATCCTACGAGCAGTACTTC. Residues: CASSEDGGASYEQYF.

This sequence joins TRBV28 and TRBJ2-1; 7 positions match TRBD2. CDR3 length: 15 amino acids. After removal of 3 bases from V and 4 bases from J, the junction contained 6 bases not matched to a gene. Germline CDR1 is MDHEN and CDR2 is SYDVKM. The CDR3 DNA is TGTGCCAGCAGTTTTCGACTAGCATCGTACAATGAGCAGTTCTTC. Protein product: CASSFRLASYNEQFF.

V is TRBV27 and J is TRBJ1-4; 8 bases align to TRBD1. CDR1 MNHEY and CDR2 SMNVEV come from the germline V gene (reference sequence). The V and J ends lost 6 bases and 4 bases, in that order; junction bases with no gene match: 7. The CDR3 is 15 residues long. CDR3 in DNA: TGTGCCAGCAGCCGCCGGGACAGGCTTAATGAAAAACTGTTTTTT. The encoded protein is CASSRRDRLNEKLFF.

The chain employs TRBV9 and TRBJ2-5, with 9 bases aligning to TRBD2. The CDR3 consists of 18 residues. Germline-derived CDR1 and CDR2 are SGDLS and YYNGEE. The J segment lost 5 bases and the V segment lost 4 bases, leaving 18 bases of the junction unmatched. The CDR3 region is CASSFGLAILTSGETQYF. The CDR3 nucleotides read TGTGCCAGCAGCTTTGGACTAGCGATTCTTACTTCGGGGGAGACCCAGTACTTC.

The gene calls are TRBV18 and TRBJ2-1, with D unclear. In germline, CDR1 is KGHSH, CDR2 LQKENI. V was clipped by 3 bases and J by 9 bases, with 6 bases between them. This CDR3 contains 11 residues. CDR3 DNA: TGTGCCAGCTCACCGCAGGTTGAGCAGTTCTTC. It encodes CASSPQVEQFF.

This chain joins TRBV7-3 and TRBJ2-1, with 8 bases lining up with TRBD1. The CDR3 runs 15 residues. V lost 5 bases to trimming and J lost 5 bases; unmatched junction nucleotides: 8. Germline V gene sequence: CDR1 SGHTA, CDR2 FQGTGA. CDR3 DNA: TGTGCCAGCAGCCGGACAGGGATTTTGGACAATGAGCAGTTCTTC. It is translated as CASSRTGILDNEQFF.

The CDR3 DNA reads as TGTGCCACCTCCTTAGGAGCGGGAGACTACAATGAGCAGTTCTTC. Residues: CATSLGAGDYNEQFF. The rearrangement links TRBV15 to TRBJ2-1, with TRBD2 matching 8 bases. Germline V gene sequence: CDR1 LNHNV, CDR2 YYDKDF (reference sequence). Unmatched junction bases numbered 9, after V lost 8 bases and J lost 3 bases. The CDR3 is made up of 15 amino acids.

This clone occurred a few times. The chain couples TRBV2 to TRBJ1-1; possibly TRBD1 for D (6 bases). The germline V and J ends were trimmed by 7 bases and 2 bases, with 14 bases remaining between them. This CDR3 comprises 14 residues. Germline CDR1 and CDR2: SNHLY and FYNNEI. The CDR3, as DNA: TGTGCCAGCAATACAGGACAGTACAACACTGAAGCTTTCTTT. It encodes CASNTGQYNTEAFF.

V gene TRBV5-4 combines with J gene TRBJ2-5; a weak D match, TRBD1 (6 bases). V shed 1 base and J shed 5 bases, with 9 bases lying between them. The CDR3 spans 13 residues. Germline V CDR1 and CDR2: SGHNT, YYREEE (reference sequence). The CDR3 loop reads CASSLQGSETQYF. In DNA, the CDR3 is TGTGCCAGCAGCTTGCAGGGGTCGGAGACCCAGTACTTC.

This clone is a singleton in its sample. V gene TRBV4-1 combines with J gene TRBJ2-3, with 13 bases matching TRBD2. Germline lookup yields CDR1 MGHRA and CDR2 YSYEKL. The CDR3 spans 19 residues. V was clipped by 4 bases and J by 4 bases; unmatched bases: 14. The CDR3 loop reads CASSLGLAGSTLRPDTQYF. Here the CDR3 DNA reads TGCGCCAGCAGCCTGGGACTAGCGGGATCAACTCTGCGGCCAGATACGCAGTATTTT.

The chain joins TRBV11-2 to TRBJ2-3; 7 nucleotides agree with TRBD2. CDR1 and CDR2 from the germline V gene are SGHAT and FQNNGV. CDR3 length: 15 residues. With 3 bases clipped from V and 5 bases from J, the junction kept 8 bases outside the gene matches. The CDR3 here is CASSFWGGSQDTQYF. DNA for the CDR3: TGTGCCAGCAGCTTTTGGGGGGGTTCACAAGATACGCAGTATTTT.

This clone was detected only a few times. The chain is built from TRBV6-5 and TRBJ1-1; D gene uncertain. Germline V gives CDR1 MNHEY, CDR2 SVGAGI. V gave up 5 bases and J gave up 3 bases, with 13 bases separating them. The CDR3 is made up of 14 amino acids. This chain's CDR3 is CASSGETVYTEAFF. The CDR3 DNA sequence: TGTGCCAGCAGTGGGGAGACGGTTTACACTGAAGCTTTCTTT.

This rearrangement joins TRBV6-1 to TRBJ1-1; 7 nucleotides line up with TRBD1. V shed 6 bases, J shed 3 bases, and the junction held 10 bases outside the gene matches. The CDR3 loop spans 15 amino acids. Germline V lookup: CDR1 MNHNS, CDR2 SASEGT. CDR3 coding DNA: TGTGCCAGCAGAAAGAAGGGGGACAGAGACACTGAAGCTTTCTTT. Amino acid sequence: CASRKKGDRDTEAFF.

The rearrangement uses TRBV28 and TRBJ2-7; 10 bases fit TRBD2. The CDR3 is 16 amino acids. Germline-derived CDR1 and CDR2 are MDHEN and SYDVKM. The V and J ends lost 9 bases and 4 bases, in that order; junction bases with no gene match: 15. CDR3 loop: CASQKREGRGAYEQYF. CDR3 sequence (DNA): TGTGCCAGTCAGAAGCGGGAGGGCCGCGGTGCGTACGAGCAGTACTTC.

This chain uses TRBV6-4 with TRBJ2-2, with a tentative D call TRBD2 (6 bases). CDR1 is MRHNA, CDR2 SNTAGT, per germline. V lost 8 bases to trimming and J lost 1 base, with 11 bases between them. This CDR3 comprises 14 residues. In DNA, the CDR3 is TGTGCCAGCGCTCGGGGGTTGAACACCGGGGAGCTGTTTTTT. It is translated as CASARGLNTGELFF.

The V call is TRBV9, the J call TRBJ2-3; 16 positions match TRBD2. Germline V lookup: CDR1 SGDLS, CDR2 YYNGEE. V dropped 4 bases and J dropped 2; count of bases not matched to a gene: 7. The CDR3 spans 18 residues. The CDR3: CASSRGTSGRGLTDTQYF. The CDR3 DNA follows: TGTGCCAGCAGCCGAGGGACTAGCGGGAGGGGGCTCACAGATACGCAGTATTTT.

The rearrangement links TRBV6-1 to TRBJ2-5; the match to TRBD2 covers 11 bases. CDR3 length: 15 residues. J lost 2 bases, V lost 6 bases, and 5 bases had no gene match. Germline values: CDR1 MNHNS, CDR2 SASEGT. The CDR3: CASRELAGGQETQYF. The CDR3 DNA sequence: TGTGCCAGCAGGGAGCTAGCGGGGGGACAAGAGACCCAGTACTTC.

The chain uses TRBV28 and TRBJ2-3; 7 nucleotides align to TRBD2. The CDR3 contains 17 residues. Unmatched junction bases numbered 9, after V lost 3 bases and J lost 0 bases. Germline V CDR1 and CDR2: MDHEN, SYDVKM. The CDR3 protein is CASSFSWGSGSTDTQYF. Written as DNA, the CDR3 is TGTGCCAGCAGTTTCTCCTGGGGTAGCGGGAGCACAGATACGCAGTATTTT.

V gene TRBV4-1 combines with J gene TRBJ1-4; D ambiguous. V shed 4 bases and J shed 6 bases, with 15 bases lying between them. CDR1 and CDR2 (germline): MGHRA, YSYEKL. The CDR3 is 15 residues long. The CDR3 loop reads CASSPQANTHEKLFF. The CDR3 nucleotides read TGCGCCAGCAGCCCCCAAGCCAATACTCATGAAAAACTGTTTTTT.

The rearrangement uses TRBV29-1 and TRBJ1-2; D remains ambiguous. The CDR3 length is 13 residues. The V and J ends lost 4 bases and 4 bases respectively, with 13 bases between them. Per the germline V gene, CDR1 is SQVTM and CDR2 is ANQGSEA. CDR3 nucleotides: TGCAGCGTTGTCTCCGGAGAAGGCTATGGCTACACCTTC. Amino acids: CSVVSGEGYGYTF.